The clone carrying this T cell receptor beta chain showed up just once. Sequencing of TCR beta drew on CD8+ and CD4+ T cells from blood. TEMRA cells were enriched by FACS, while CD8+ and CD4+ T cells were obtained through a negative isolation that was performed magnetically. An amount of RNA that ranged from roughly 0.5 to 1 ug was reverse transcribed with random hexamers. By means of immunoSEQ multiplex PCR, TCR beta CDR3 spanning 54 Vbeta and 13 Jbeta underwent amplification. TCRdb independently ran MiXCR on the immunoSEQ multiplex PCR reads; one entry per CDR3 protein. The table includes 150,000 to 200,000 distinct CDR3 sequences, just under 95% detected once. The germline V gene has CDR1 LNHDA and CDR2 SQIVND (reference sequence). This CDR3 spans 15 amino acids. Trimming removed 5 bases from V and 0 bases from J, with 11 bases in between. The data derive from a study of CD8 T cells in Susac syndrome.

The sample consisted of CD4+ T cells from PBMCs. This clonotype was obtained from a human donor in good health. The chain has TRBV19 and TRBJ2-1; D may be TRBD1 or TRBD2 (5 bases each). The CDR3 loop is CASSLLGASYNEQFF. The CDR3, as DNA: TGTGCCAGTAGTTTACTAGGGGCCTCCTACAATGAGCAGTTCTTC. The variable domain in full, with the rest retrieved from reference TRBV19 and TRBJ2-1, is DGGITQSPKYLFRKEGQNVTLSCEQNLNHDAMYWYRQDPGQGLRLIYYSQIVNDFQKGDIAEGYSVSREKKESFPLTVTSAQKNPTAFYLCASSLLGASYNEQFFGPGTRLTVL.